These T cell receptor beta chains were read from a single sample in a study of shared clonotypes between healthy human individuals. Assay used: immunoSEQ multiplex PCR; TCRdb lists only in-frame clones, some missing. The sample lists approximately 2,000,000 clones, just over 90% occurring once. The sequencing input was naive CD8+ T cells from PBMCs. These receptors all stem from a man aged 18 to 30 in good health. Some clones in this sample may be carry-over from other donors' samples. The CDR3 runs from the conserved cysteine through the conserved F or W. D genes are given only for firm matches. Size is stated for part of the rows, as once, few or many counts, or as a class when the clone is expanded.

V gene,J gene,clone size,D gene,CDR3 DNA,CDR3 protein
TRBV7-9,TRBJ2-3,NA,NA,TGTGCCAGCAGCGGTTTCTGGGGTGGAGATACGCAGTATTTT,CASSGFWGGDTQYF
TRBV4-1,TRBJ2-7,NA,TRBD2,TGCGCCAGCAGCCCAACTAGCGGGAAGGCCTACGAGCAGTACTTC,CASSPTSGKAYEQYF
TRBV10-2,TRBJ2-7,NA,NA,TGCGCCATCTTTCGGGGGCTGGAGCAGTACTTC,CAIFRGLEQYF
TRBV6-5,TRBJ2-7,NA,NA,TGTGCCAGCAGTGCGGGACAGCGATCCTACGAGCAGTACTTC,CASSAGQRSYEQYF
TRBV28,TRBJ1-1,NA,TRBD1,TGTGCCAGCTTCCGAAGGGGACAGATGAACACTGAAGCTTTCTTT,CASFRRGQMNTEAFF
TRBV28,TRBJ1-3,NA,TRBD1,TGTGCCAGCAGTTTAATGGGACAGGGCGGACGAAACACCATATATTTT,CASSLMGQGGRNTIYF
TRBV19,TRBJ2-3,NA,NA,TGTGCCAGTAGTCCCTGGTCAGGAGGCACAGATACGCAGTATTTT,CASSPWSGGTDTQYF
TRBV19,TRBJ1-2,NA,NA,TGTGCCAGTAGTATGGGACACTTTAACTATGGCTACACCTTC,CASSMGHFNYGYTF
TRBV5-4,TRBJ2-1,NA,NA,TGTGCCAGCAGCCTGGGGGTAGATGAGCAGTTCTTC,CASSLGVDEQFF
TRBV6-6,TRBJ1-2,NA,NA,TGTGCCAGCAGCAGAGAGGTAACAGGGACTTATGGCTACACCTTC,CASSREVTGTYGYTF
TRBV4-2,TRBJ1-5,once,NA,TGTGCCAGCAGCGAGGGCGGTGAGGGCAATCAGCCCCAGCATTTT,CASSEGGEGNQPQHF
TRBV27,TRBJ2-6,NA,TRBD1,TGTGCCAGCAGTTTGGTGACAGGGCCCAGCTCTGGGGCCAACGTCCTGACTTTC,CASSLVTGPSSGANVLTF
TRBV29-1,TRBJ1-4,few,NA,TGCAGCGTTGAAGACTTACAGGGCTCTGATGAAAAACTGTTTTTT,CSVEDLQGSDEKLFF
TRBV7-6,TRBJ2-7,NA,NA,TGTGCCAGCAGCTTAGAAGGCAAGACCTACGAGCAGTACTTC,CASSLEGKTYEQYF
TRBV19,TRBJ2-7,NA,TRBD2,TGTGCCAGTAGTGGGGGGACTAGCGCAACCTACGAGCAGTACTTC,CASSGGTSATYEQYF